A selection of T cell receptor beta chains follows, all from one sample in a study of blood T cell repertoires in COVID-19. Profiled with immunoSEQ multiplex PCR; TCRdb holds only in-frame clones, not every one. This sample has a few hundred thousand clones, with around four fifths found just once. The sample comprised peripheral blood. The origin of the receptors is a man aged 50-60 years with active or convalescent COVID-19. CDR3s include the opening cysteine and the closing phenylalanine or tryptophan. A D gene is named only where the DNA matches it firmly. Part of the rows lack a size; the others show once, few, many or a class for expanded clones.

CDR3 length,clone size,J gene,V gene,D gene,CDR3 DNA,CDR3 protein
15,NA,TRBJ2-3,TRBV19,TRBD2,TGTGCCAGTACTAGCGGGATCGGGCGTACAGATACGCAGTATTTT,CASTSGIGRTDTQYF
16,NA,TRBJ1-6,TRBV6-1,NA,TGTGCCAGCAGTGAATTAGGACGAGGGGGAAAATCACCCCTCCACTTT,CASSELGRGGKSPLHF
14,few,TRBJ1-3,TRBV11-2,NA,TGTGCCAGCAGCCTCCTAAGCTCTGGAAACACCATATATTTT,CASSLLSSGNTIYF
15,NA,TRBJ1-5,TRBV9,TRBD1,TGTGCCAGCAGTCGGGGGACAGGGGGCAATCAGCCCCAGCATTTT,CASSRGTGGNQPQHF
14,once,TRBJ2-7,TRBV28,NA,TGTGCCAGCAGTTCGACGACGCGGTCCTACGAGCAGTACTTC,CASSSTTRSYEQYF
13,NA,TRBJ2-7,TRBV5-1,NA,TGCGCCAGCAGCGCACCGACGGGGTACGAGCAGTACTTC,CASSAPTGYEQYF
18,NA,TRBJ1-6,TRBV7-9,TRBD1,TGTGCCAGCAGCTTTCGTTCAGCAGGGGGAGGATTCGTATCCCCCCTCCACTTT,CASSFRSAGGGFVSPLHF
15,NA,TRBJ2-1,TRBV12-5,NA,TGTGCTAGTGGTTTGGGACAGGCGGGCTACAATGAGCAGTTCTTC,CASGLGQAGYNEQFF
17,NA,TRBJ2-1,TRBV10-3,TRBD2,TGTGCCATCAGTGAGTCGAGGGCTAGCGGGGACAACAATGAGCAGTTCTTC,CAISESRASGDNNEQFF
15,NA,TRBJ1-2,TRBV7-2,NA,TGTGCCAGCAGCTTAAGGAGCGTGGGGAGTTGGGGCTACACCTTC,CASSLRSVGSWGYTF
15,NA,TRBJ2-1,TRBV11-2,TRBD2,TGTGCCAGCAGCCCGGGACTAGCGGGATTGGGTGAGCAGTTCTTC,CASSPGLAGLGEQFF
11,NA,TRBJ2-5,TRBV10-3,NA,TGTGCCATTGGGCAGGGAGAGACCCAGTACTTC,CAIGQGETQYF
14,few,TRBJ1-1,TRBV6-5,TRBD1,TGTGCCGTACAGGGGTGGTCCATGAACACTGAAGCTTTCTTT,CAVQGWSMNTEAFF
15,NA,TRBJ1-1,TRBV5-1,NA,TGCGCCAGCAGCTCCTTGAAGAGGCCCATCACTGAAGCTTTCTTT,CASSSLKRPITEAFF
18,NA,TRBJ2-5,TRBV12-5,TRBD1,TGTGCTAGTGGTTTGGGAGGGACAGGGGGCGCAGGGAAAGAGACCCAGTACTTC,CASGLGGTGGAGKETQYF
13,NA,TRBJ1-2,TRBV18,NA,TGTGCCAGCACCCCAGGGACTAACTATGGCTACACCTTC,CASTPGTNYGYTF
13,NA,TRBJ1-2,TRBV2,NA,TGTGCCAGCAGTGAAGAGTCAGGGTATGGCTACACCTTC,CASSEESGYGYTF
16,NA,TRBJ2-4,TRBV6-1,TRBD1,TGTGCCAGCAGTGACAGGGGGCTAATAGCCAAAAACATTCAGTACTTC,CASSDRGLIAKNIQYF
15,few,TRBJ1-2,TRBV6-2/TRBV6-3,TRBD1,TGTGCCAGCAGTTACAGGGACAGGAGAATACATGGCTACACCTTC,CASSYRDRRIHGYTF
12,once,TRBJ2-3,TRBV6-5,NA,TGTGCCAGCCGGAGTGGGACAGATACGCAGTATTTT,CASRSGTDTQYF
14,NA,TRBJ2-5,TRBV7-2,TRBD2,TGTGCCAGCAGCTTAGTTGGGACTAGGGAGACCCAGTACTTC,CASSLVGTRETQYF
13,NA,TRBJ1-5,TRBV30,NA,TGTGCCTGGGAACCAGGGGGCAATCAGCCCCAGCATTTT,CAWEPGGNQPQHF
14,NA,TRBJ2-1,TRBV7-9,NA,TGTGCCAGCAGCTACCCCGGGGGAGTCGTTGAGCAGTTCTTC,CASSYPGGVVEQFF
18,NA,TRBJ2-2,TRBV5-1,TRBD2,TGCGCCAGCAGCACGGCGGGACTAGCGGGGGCGAACACCGGGGAGCTGTTTTTT,CASSTAGLAGANTGELFF
15,NA,TRBJ2-1,TRBV11-2,NA,TGTGCCAGCAGTCGGACCGGGACTCCAGTTAATGAGCAGTTCTTC,CASSRTGTPVNEQFF
17,NA,TRBJ2-5,TRBV2,TRBD1,TGTGCCAGCAGACATCCACGGACAGGGGAGGCCCAGGAGACCCAGTACTTC,CASRHPRTGEAQETQYF
15,NA,TRBJ1-4,TRBV6-5,TRBD1,TGTGCCAGCAGTCGGACAGGGGTTACTAATGAAAAACTGTTTTTT,CASSRTGVTNEKLFF
13,NA,TRBJ2-7,TRBV11-3,NA,TGTGCCAGCAGCTTAGGGAGAGGGCGCGAGCAGTACTTC,CASSLGRGREQYF
13,NA,TRBJ1-4,TRBV2,NA,TGTGCCAGCACCGTTGACACGGATGAAAAACTGTTTTTT,CASTVDTDEKLFF
16,NA,TRBJ2-1,TRBV7-2,TRBD1,TGTGCCAGCAGCTTAGCGACAGGGGGCGCTGGGAATGAGCAGTTCTTC,CASSLATGGAGNEQFF
14,NA,TRBJ1-5,TRBV7-9,NA,TGTGCCAGCAGCCCCGGACGGGAGAATCAGCCCCAGCATTTT,CASSPGRENQPQHF
13,many,TRBJ1-2,TRBV11-2,NA,TGTGCCAGCAGCTACGGGGATTGGTATGGCTACACCTTC,CASSYGDWYGYTF
15,NA,TRBJ1-2,TRBV7-6,TRBD1,TGTGCCAGCAGCTGGACAGGGAGAGAGGGCTATGGCTACACCTTC,CASSWTGREGYGYTF
13,few,TRBJ2-7,TRBV7-3,NA,TGTGCCAGCAGCCTCGACAGGATCTACGAGCAGTACTTC,CASSLDRIYEQYF
13,NA,TRBJ1-5,TRBV30,NA,TGTGCCTGGAGTGCTTCTGGGGGGCAGCCCCAGCATTTT,CAWSASGGQPQHF
16,few,TRBJ1-1,TRBV4-1,TRBD1,TGCGCCAGCAGCCGGGGACAGGGGGCCATGAACACTGAAGCTTTCTTT,CASSRGQGAMNTEAFF
14,NA,TRBJ1-1,TRBV19,NA,TGTGCCAGTAGTATAGAAGGGGGGGCCGTTGAAGCTTTCTTT,CASSIEGGAVEAFF
15,NA,TRBJ2-5,TRBV24-1,NA,TGTGCCACCAGTGATCCTGGGGACAACCAAGAGACCCAGTACTTC,CATSDPGDNQETQYF
19,NA,TRBJ2-7,TRBV6-4,NA,TGTGCCAGCAGTGACAGGGACAGGGTGAAGACTAGCGGCCTATACGAGCAGTACTTC,CASSDRDRVKTSGLYEQYF
13,NA,TRBJ1-1,TRBV30,NA,TGTGCCTGGAGTGTGGGGGGGAGGACTGAAGCTTTCTTT,CAWSVGGRTEAFF
14,NA,TRBJ1-5,TRBV7-9,TRBD1,TGTGCCAGCAGCCGTGGGACAGGGGGAGCGCCCCAGCATTTT,CASSRGTGGAPQHF
14,NA,TRBJ1-1,TRBV19,NA,TGTGCCAGTAGTTCGTCTCGGGGGAGTACTGAAGCTTTCTTT,CASSSSRGSTEAFF